The next 18 T cell receptor beta chains were all read from a single sample in a study of metastatic and nonmetastatic thyroid tumors. TCRdb reprocessed the PCR reads via MiXCR. The sample consists of roughly 30,000 clones, approximately 3.7% of them appearing once. Patients were all untreated before their thyroid surgery. Specimen: blood. These receptors originate from a male donor with papillary thyroid cancer or a benign thyroid nodule (not recorded which). Some clones in this sample may be carry-over from other donors' samples.

The chain carries TRBV5-1 and TRBJ1-4; D not resolved. The CDR3 runs 14 residues. Trimming removed 1 base from V and 10 bases from J, with 14 bases in between. Germline V gene lookup returns CDR1 SGHRS and CDR2 YFSETQ. The CDR3 protein is CASSLTFRRGKLFF. The CDR3 region has the DNA TGCGCCAGCAGCTTGACCTTTAGGCGCGGAAAACTGTTTTTT.

This clone showed up many times. A much larger clone is a single base away; this may be a read error. CDR3 in amino acids: CACTSRTEPAFF. The CDR3 bases are TGTGCCTGCACCTCGAGGACAGAACCAGCTTTCTTT. This chain links TRBV28 with TRBJ1-1; perhaps TRBD1 as D (6 bases). V was trimmed by 11 bases and J by 10 bases, leaving 20 bases between them. Germline-derived CDR1 and CDR2 are MDHEN and SYDVKM. CDR3 length: 12 residues.

This sequence joins TRBV19 and TRBJ1-4; 8 nucleotides match TRBD1. The CDR3 runs to 16 residues. The V gene's germline CDR1 is LNHDA and CDR2 SQIVND (reference sequence). After removal of 4 bases from V and 1 base from J, the junction contained 5 bases not matched to a gene. CDR3 nucleotides: TGTGCCAGTAGTACGGACAGGGATGAAACTAATGAAAAACTGTTTTTT. This translates into CASSTDRDETNEKLFF.

This clone was recorded at least ten times. The chain recombines TRBV29-1 with TRBJ2-4, with D possibly being TRBD1 (5 bases). From germline, CDR1 is SQVTM and CDR2 ANQGSEA. This CDR3 is built from 12 residues. The ends were cut back, 4 bases at V and 4 bases at J, with 8 bases in the middle. CDR3 DNA sequence: TGCAGCGTTGCACAGGATAAAAACATTCAGTACTTC. Translating it yields CSVAQDKNIQYF.

This clone was observed a few times. The same CDR3 arises from other DNA sequences in this sample as well. The chain is built from TRBV6-1 and TRBJ2-3; D might be TRBD2 (6 bases). The CDR3 is made up of 15 amino acids. Germline CDR1 and CDR2: MNHNS and SASEGT. Trimming stripped 1 base from V and 6 bases from J, with 14 bases between. The CDR3 coding sequence is TGTGCCAGCAGTGAAGAGGCCGCGGGGAGGGATACGCAGTATTTT. Its translation is CASSEEAAGRDTQYF.

The chain links TRBV16 to TRBJ2-3; maybe TRBD2 (6 bases). This CDR3 contains 17 residues. The V gene's germline CDR1 is KGHSY and CDR2 FQNENV. V gave up 0 bases and J gave up 1 base, with 14 bases separating them. The DNA for the CDR3 is TGTGCCAGCAGCCAATCGATAACGGGAGCGCGCACAGATACGCAGTATTTT. Translation: CASSQSITGARTDTQYF.

This clone was recorded many times. The DNA of the CDR3 is TGCAGTGCTTTGGTTGGACAGGGGGCTGCCGGGGAGCTGTTTTTT. Translation: CSALVGQGAAGELFF. The chain has TRBV20-1 and TRBJ2-2; 11 nucleotides line up with TRBD1. The CDR3 has 15 residues. V was pared by 5 bases and J by 6 bases, with 8 bases of the junction left unmatched. The germline gives CDR1 DFQATT, CDR2 SNEGSKA (reference sequence).

Of note for this clone: A much larger clone differs by one base, so this may be a read error. Other DNA sequences in this sample translate to the same CDR3. The CDR3 spells CASSFSGGTYNEQFF. The CDR3 DNA is TGTGCCAGCAGCTTTTCAGGCGGTACCTACAATGAGCAGTTCTTT. The rearrangement joins TRBV7-9 to TRBJ2-1; D unclear. Germline V gives CDR1 SEHNR, CDR2 FQNEAQ (reference sequence). This CDR3 has 15 residues.

This clone was recorded a few times. The rearrangement joins TRBV7-9 to TRBJ2-2; 7 bases line up with TRBD1. Per the germline V gene, CDR1 is SEHNR and CDR2 is FQNEAQ (reference sequence). The trim removed 4 bases at V and 8 bases at J, leaving 4 bases unmatched. This CDR3 comprises 13 residues. The CDR3 protein is CASSWTGGGELFF. CDR3 nucleotides: TGTGCCAGCAGCTGGACAGGTGGGGGGGAGCTGTTTTTT.

The chain recombines TRBV6-1 with TRBJ1-2, with 7 bases that match TRBD1. The ends lost 6 bases at V and 4 bases at J; junction bases unmatched: 8. The germline V gene encodes CDR1 MNHNS and CDR2 SASEGT. This CDR3 spans 14 amino acids. The CDR3 spells CASRAPGQRYGYTF. The CDR3 DNA sequence: TGTGCCAGCAGAGCACCGGGACAGCGCTATGGCTACACCTTC.

Worth noting for this clone: No conserved phenylalanine or tryptophan is present at the end of the CDR3, so a read error is the likely explanation. The chain joins TRBV7-2 to TRBJ2-1, with 11 bases fitting TRBD2. Germline assignment: CDR1 SGHTA and CDR2 FQGNSA. V trimming: 4 bases; J trimming: 6 bases; junction bases outside the gene matches: 14. The length of the CDR3 is 18 residues. For the CDR3, the DNA is TGTGCCAGCAGCTCGCCCTCTAGCGGGAGGTTGTTGGGCAATGAGCAGTTCCTC. This codes for CASSSPSSGRLLGNEQFL.

In its sample, this clone ranks as medium-sized. This chain uses TRBV11-2 with TRBJ2-7, with 11 bases that match TRBD1. Germline V lookup: CDR1 SGHAT, CDR2 FQNNGV. The CDR3 runs to 14 residues. The V gene end was trimmed by 4 bases and the J gene end by 2 bases; junction bases not matched to a gene: 1. CDR3 region: CASSWDRGTYEQYF. The CDR3 DNA reads as TGTGCCAGCAGCTGGGACAGGGGGACCTACGAGCAGTACTTC. The full variable domain, with the rest looked up from reference TRBV11-2 and TRBJ2-7, is EAGVAQSPRYKIIEKRQSVAFWCNPISGHATLYWYQQILGQGPKLLIQFQNNGVVDDSQLPKDRFSAERLKGVDSTLKIQPAKLEDSAVYLCASSWDRGTYEQYFGPGTRLTVT.

This clone was seen a handful of times. The gene calls are TRBV28 and TRBJ1-1; TRBD1 agrees at 8 bases. The junction had 1 base not matched to a gene; V was cut back by 4 bases and J by 3 bases. From germline, CDR1 is MDHEN and CDR2 SYDVKM. The length of the CDR3 is 13 residues. CDR3 DNA: TGTGCCAGCAGTTCGACAGGGGACACTGAAGCTTTCTTT. Its translation is CASSSTGDTEAFF.

Judged by abundance, this clone is medium-sized. The chain recombines TRBV2 with TRBJ1-2; 8 bases align to TRBD1. J was trimmed by 8 bases and V by 2 bases; bases with no gene match: 4. The CDR3 length is 13 residues. The germline CDR1 and CDR2 sequences are SNHLY and FYNNEI. The chain's CDR3 is CASSETGGRGYTF. The DNA for the CDR3 is TGTGCCAGCAGTGAAACAGGGGGAAGAGGCTACACCTTC.

This clone has at least ten counts. A much larger clone lies a single base off, so this may be a read error. The V call is TRBV30, the J call TRBJ1-1, with a weak D call TRBD1 (5 bases). The CDR3 has 13 residues. The germline gives CDR1 GTSNPN, CDR2 SVGIG (reference sequence). For the CDR3, the DNA is TGTACCTGGACGCAGGGAGGTGATACTGAAGCTTTCTTT. This gives the protein CTWTQGGDTEAFF. The whole variable domain, filled in from reference TRBV30 and TRBJ1-1, reads SQTIHQWPATLVQPVGSPLSLECTVEGTSNPNLYWYRQAAGRGLQLLFYSVGIGQISSEVPQNLSASRPQDRQFILSSKKLLLSDSGFYLCTWTQGGDTEAFFGQGTRLTVV.

By proportion, this clone is medium-sized (0.01 to 0.1%). This chain uses TRBV6-2 or TRBV6-3 with TRBJ2-1, with 16 bases aligning to TRBD2. Germline V gives CDR1 MNHEY, CDR2 SVGEGT. The CDR3 loop spans 16 amino acids. V lost 4 bases to trimming and J lost 9 bases; unmatched junction nucleotides: 6. The CDR3: CASSSGTSGRAGEQFF. CDR3 coding DNA: TGTGCCAGCAGTTCGGGGACTAGCGGGAGGGCGGGTGAGCAGTTCTTC.

Many counts were recorded for this clone. The chain is built from TRBV20-1 and TRBJ1-2; D unresolved. The germline V gene encodes CDR1 DFQATT and CDR2 SNEGSKA (reference sequence). The V end lost 3 bases, the J end lost 2 bases, and 13 bases lay between the germline ends. The CDR3 has 14 amino acids. In DNA, the CDR3 is TGCAGTGCTAGCATCCCCTACACGAACTATGGCTACACCTTC. It yields the protein CSASIPYTNYGYTF.

By sample share, this clone is medium-sized. The chain joins TRBV28 to TRBJ2-7, with TRBD1 as a possible D gene (6 bases). Germline V gene lookup returns CDR1 MDHEN and CDR2 SYDVKM. The CDR3 consists of 14 residues. The V gene lost 3 bases and the J gene lost 0 bases, with 9 bases spanning the gap. CDR3 sequence: CASSFTTGSYEQYF. CDR3 DNA sequence: TGTGCCAGCAGTTTTACGACAGGCTCCTACGAGCAGTACTTC.